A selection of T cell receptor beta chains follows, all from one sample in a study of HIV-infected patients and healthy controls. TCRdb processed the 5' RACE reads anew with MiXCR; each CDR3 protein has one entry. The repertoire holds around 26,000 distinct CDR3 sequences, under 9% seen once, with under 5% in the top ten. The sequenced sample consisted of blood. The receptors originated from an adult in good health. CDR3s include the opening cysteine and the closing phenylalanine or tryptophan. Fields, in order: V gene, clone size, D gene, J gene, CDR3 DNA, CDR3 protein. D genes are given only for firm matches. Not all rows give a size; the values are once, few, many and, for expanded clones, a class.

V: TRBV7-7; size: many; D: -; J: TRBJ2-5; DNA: TGTGCTAGCAGCCATTCCACGGGGAACCAAGAGACCCAGTACTTC; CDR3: CASSHSTGNQETQYF
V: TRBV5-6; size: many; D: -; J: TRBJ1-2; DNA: TGTGCCAGCAGCTTGTTGGTTGGGACTAACTATGGCTACACCTTC; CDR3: CASSLLVGTNYGYTF
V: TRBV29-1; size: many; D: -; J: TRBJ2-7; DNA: TGCAGCGTGGGAACAGGGACCTCCGAGCAGTACTTC; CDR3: CSVGTGTSEQYF
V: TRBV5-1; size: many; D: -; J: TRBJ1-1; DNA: TGCGCCAGCAGCTTTGGCAGCGAGGCTTTCTTT; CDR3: CASSFGSEAFF
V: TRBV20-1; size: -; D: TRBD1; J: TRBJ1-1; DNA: TGCAGTGCTAGAGATGGCACCCGACAGGGGTGGAACACTGAAGCTTTCTTT; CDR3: CSARDGTRQGWNTEAFF
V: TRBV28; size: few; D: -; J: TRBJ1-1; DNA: TGTGCCAGCAGTCGTCACAAAAACACTGAAGCTTTCTTT; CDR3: CASSRHKNTEAFF
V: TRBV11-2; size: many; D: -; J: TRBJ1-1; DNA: TGTGCCAGCAGCTTACAAGACCCGAACACTGAAGCTTTCTTT; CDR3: CASSLQDPNTEAFF
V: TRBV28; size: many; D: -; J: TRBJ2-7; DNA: TGTGCCAGCAGTCCAACAGGGAAAGTCGGCGAGCAGTACTTC; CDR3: CASSPTGKVGEQYF
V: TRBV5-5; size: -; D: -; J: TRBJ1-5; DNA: TGTGCCAGCAGCTTTTTTCCTGAGACGGGGCAGCCCCAGCATTTT; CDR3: CASSFFPETGQPQHF
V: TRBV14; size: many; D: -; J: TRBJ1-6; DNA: TGTGCCAGCAGCCCGTTTATCGGGTTGGGTAATTCACCCCTCCACTTT; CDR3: CASSPFIGLGNSPLHF
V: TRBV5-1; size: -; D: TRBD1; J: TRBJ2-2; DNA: TGCGCCAGCAGCTTGGCAGGGGGAAACACCGGGGAGCTGTTTTTT; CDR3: CASSLAGGNTGELFF
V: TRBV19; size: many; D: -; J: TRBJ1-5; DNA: TGTGCCAGTAGTATAGATTGGGAGCAGCCCCAGCATTTT; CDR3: CASSIDWEQPQHF
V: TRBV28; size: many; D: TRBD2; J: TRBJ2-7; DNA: TGTGCCAGCAGTCCCCATAGCGGGGGTCGGACGGAGCAGTACTTC; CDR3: CASSPHSGGRTEQYF
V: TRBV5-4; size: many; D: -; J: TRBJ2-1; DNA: TGTGCCAGCAGCGATGGAGGTATTGCGGGGAAGGGTGAGCAGTTCTTC; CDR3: CASSDGGIAGKGEQFF
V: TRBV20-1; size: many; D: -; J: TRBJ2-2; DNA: TGCAGTGCCAGTGAGGGGCGACAGCACACCGGGGAGCTGTTTTTT; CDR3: CSASEGRQHTGELFF
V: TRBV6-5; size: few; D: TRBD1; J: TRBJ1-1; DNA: TGTGCCAGCAGTCCTGATGGTCCAGGGGGCTCCATTGGAGCTTTCTTT; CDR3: CASSPDGPGGSIGAFF
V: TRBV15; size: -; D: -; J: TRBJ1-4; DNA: TGTGCCACCAGCAGAGCGTCAGCAACTAATGAAAAACTGTTTTTT; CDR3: CATSRASATNEKLFF
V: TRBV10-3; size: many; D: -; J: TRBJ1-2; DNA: TGTGCCATCAGCCAGCCCGGGAGTTATGGCTACACCTTC; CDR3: CAISQPGSYGYTF
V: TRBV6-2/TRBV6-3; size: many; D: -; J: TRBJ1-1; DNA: TGTGCCAGCAGTTATCGGCCGAACACTGAAGCTTTCTTT; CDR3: CASSYRPNTEAFF
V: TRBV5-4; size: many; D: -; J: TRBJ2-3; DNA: TGTGCCAGCAGCTCCGACGGGGATACGCAGTATTTT; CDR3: CASSSDGDTQYF
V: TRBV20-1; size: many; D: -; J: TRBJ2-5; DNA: TGCAGTGCTAGAGATAGGGGACTGCTTCAAGAGACCCAGTACTTC; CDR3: CSARDRGLLQETQYF
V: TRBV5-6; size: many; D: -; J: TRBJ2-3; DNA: TGTGCCAGCAGCCTGGGTGCGACAGATACGCAGTATTTT; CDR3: CASSLGATDTQYF
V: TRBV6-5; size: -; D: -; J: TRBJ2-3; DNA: TGTGCCAGCAGTGTTCCTAGCCGGGAAACGCAGTATTTT; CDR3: CASSVPSRETQYF
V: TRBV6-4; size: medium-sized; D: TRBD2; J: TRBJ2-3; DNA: TGTGCCAGCAGTGTTGACGGGGGGGCCACAGATACGCAGTATTTT; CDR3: CASSVDGGATDTQYF
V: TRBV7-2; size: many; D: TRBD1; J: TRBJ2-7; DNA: TGTGCCAGCAGCAGAAACGGACAGGCGTGGGAGTACTTC; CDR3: CASSRNGQAWEYF
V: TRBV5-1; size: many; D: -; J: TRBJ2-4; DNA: TGCGCCAGCAGCTTGGATGGAAGTATGGACATTCAGTACTTC; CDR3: CASSLDGSMDIQYF
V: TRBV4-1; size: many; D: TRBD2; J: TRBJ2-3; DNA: TGCGCCAGCAGCCCGGCCGGGACTAGCGGGGCCACAGATACGCAGTATTTT; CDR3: CASSPAGTSGATDTQYF
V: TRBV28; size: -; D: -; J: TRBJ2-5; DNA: TGTGCCAGCAGTTTAGCCAGGGCGACCCAGTACTTC; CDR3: CASSLARATQYF
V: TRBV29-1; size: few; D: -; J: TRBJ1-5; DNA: TGCAGCGTTGAAGTCTCCCAGCGGGAGCCCCAGCATTTT; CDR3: CSVEVSQREPQHF